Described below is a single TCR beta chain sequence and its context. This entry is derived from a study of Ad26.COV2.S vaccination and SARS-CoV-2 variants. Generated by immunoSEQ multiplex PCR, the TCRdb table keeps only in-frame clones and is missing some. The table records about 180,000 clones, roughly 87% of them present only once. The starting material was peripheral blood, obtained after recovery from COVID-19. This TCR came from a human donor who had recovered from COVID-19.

CDR3 sequence: CASSWTVSTGELFF. The CDR3 nucleotides read TGTGCCAGCAGCTGGACAGTTAGCACCGGGGAGCTGTTTTTT. The V call is TRBV3-1 (or the pseudogene TRBV3-2), the J call TRBJ2-2, with D possibly TRBD1 on 6 matching bases. CDR1 LGHDT and CDR2 YNNKEL come from the germline V gene (reference sequence). This CDR3 comprises 14 residues. Between the trimmed V and J ends, which lost 5 bases and 4 bases, there was a span of 11 bases.